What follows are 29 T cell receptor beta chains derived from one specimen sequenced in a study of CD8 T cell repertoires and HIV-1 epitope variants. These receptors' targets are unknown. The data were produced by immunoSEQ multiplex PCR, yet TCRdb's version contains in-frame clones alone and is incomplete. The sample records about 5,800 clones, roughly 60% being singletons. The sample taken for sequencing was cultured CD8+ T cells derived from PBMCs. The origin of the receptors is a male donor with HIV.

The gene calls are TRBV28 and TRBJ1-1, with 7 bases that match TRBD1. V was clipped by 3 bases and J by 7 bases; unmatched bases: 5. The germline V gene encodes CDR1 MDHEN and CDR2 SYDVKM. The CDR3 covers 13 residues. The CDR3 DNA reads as TGTGCCAGCAGTTTCTACAGGGGCCGTGAAGCTTTCTTT. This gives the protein CASSFYRGREAFF.

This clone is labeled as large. CDR3 in DNA: TGTGCCAGCAGTTTATCACAGGGAACCCTCTCCTACGAGCAGTACTTC. Translated: CASSLSQGTLSYEQYF. This chain connects TRBV27 to TRBJ2-7; D possibly corresponds to TRBD1 (6 bases). V was clipped by 0 bases and J by 0 bases, with 12 bases between them. Per the germline V gene, CDR1 is MNHEY and CDR2 is SMNVEV (reference sequence). The CDR3 extends over 16 amino acids.

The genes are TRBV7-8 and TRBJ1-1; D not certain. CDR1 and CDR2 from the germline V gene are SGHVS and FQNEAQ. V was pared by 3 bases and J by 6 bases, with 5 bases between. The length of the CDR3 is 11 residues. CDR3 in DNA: TGTGCCAGCAGCTTTGGCCCTGAAGCTTTCTTT. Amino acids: CASSFGPEAFF.

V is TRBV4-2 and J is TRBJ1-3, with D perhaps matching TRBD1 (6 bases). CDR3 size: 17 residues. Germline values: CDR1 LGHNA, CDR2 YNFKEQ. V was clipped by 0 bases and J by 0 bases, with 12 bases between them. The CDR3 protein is CASSQDTGMFSGNTIYF. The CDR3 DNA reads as TGTGCCAGCAGCCAAGATACAGGGATGTTCTCTGGAAACACCATATATTTT.

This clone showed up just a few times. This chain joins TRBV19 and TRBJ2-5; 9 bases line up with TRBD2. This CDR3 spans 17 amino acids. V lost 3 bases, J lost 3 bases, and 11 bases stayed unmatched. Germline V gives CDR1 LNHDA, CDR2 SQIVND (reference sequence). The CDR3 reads CASSIQLAGGLEETQYF. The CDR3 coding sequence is TGTGCCAGTAGTATTCAGCTCGCGGGGGGGCTTGAAGAGACCCAGTACTTC.

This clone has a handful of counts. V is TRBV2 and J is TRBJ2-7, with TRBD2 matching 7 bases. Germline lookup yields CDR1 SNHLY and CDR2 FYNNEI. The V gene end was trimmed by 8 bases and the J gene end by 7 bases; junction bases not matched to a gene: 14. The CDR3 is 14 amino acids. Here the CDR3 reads CASQHGAGLGEQYF. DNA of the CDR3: TGTGCCAGCCAGCACGGAGCGGGGCTTGGGGAGCAGTACTTC.

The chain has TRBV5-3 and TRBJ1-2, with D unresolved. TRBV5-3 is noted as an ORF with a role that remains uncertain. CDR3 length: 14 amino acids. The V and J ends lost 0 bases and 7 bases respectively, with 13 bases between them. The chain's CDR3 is CARSLGRAGSGYTF. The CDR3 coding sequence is TGTGCCAGAAGCTTGGGTCGGGCGGGCTCTGGCTACACCTTC.

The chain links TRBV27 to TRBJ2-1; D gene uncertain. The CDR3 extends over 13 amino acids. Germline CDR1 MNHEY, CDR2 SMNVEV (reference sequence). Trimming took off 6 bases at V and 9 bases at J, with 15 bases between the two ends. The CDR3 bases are TGTGCCAGCAGCCCGACATCATTCAGTGAGCAGTTCTTC. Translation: CASSPTSFSEQFF.

CDR3 amino acids: CASSLQGAYEQYF. The CDR3 nucleotides are TGTGCCAGCAGCTTACAGGGGGCCTACGAGCAGTACTTC. V is TRBV11-1 and J is TRBJ2-7; 7 bases match TRBD1. The CDR3 runs 13 residues. Germline V lookup: CDR1 SGHAT, CDR2 FQDESV (reference sequence). V trimming: 2 bases; J trimming: 2 bases; junction bases outside the gene matches: 0.

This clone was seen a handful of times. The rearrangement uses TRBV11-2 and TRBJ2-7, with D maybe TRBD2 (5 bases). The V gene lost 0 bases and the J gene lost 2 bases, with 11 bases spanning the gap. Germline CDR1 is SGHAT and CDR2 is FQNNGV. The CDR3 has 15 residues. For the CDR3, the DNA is TGTGCCAGCAGCTTAGAAGTGGGAGCGCCCTACGAGCAGTACTTC. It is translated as CASSLEVGAPYEQYF.

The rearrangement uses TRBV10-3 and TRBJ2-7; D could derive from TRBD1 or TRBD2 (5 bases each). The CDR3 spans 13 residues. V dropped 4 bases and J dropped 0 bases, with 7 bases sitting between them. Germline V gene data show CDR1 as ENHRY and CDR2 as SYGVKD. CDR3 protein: CAISGDDSYEQYF. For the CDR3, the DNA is TGTGCCATCAGTGGGGACGACTCCTACGAGCAGTACTTC.

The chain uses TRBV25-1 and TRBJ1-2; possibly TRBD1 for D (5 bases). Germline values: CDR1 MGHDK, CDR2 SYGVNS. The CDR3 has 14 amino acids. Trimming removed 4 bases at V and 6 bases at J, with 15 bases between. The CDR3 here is CASSATVKTDGYTF. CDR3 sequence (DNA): TGTGCCAGCAGTGCCACGGTTAAGACAGATGGCTACACCTTC.

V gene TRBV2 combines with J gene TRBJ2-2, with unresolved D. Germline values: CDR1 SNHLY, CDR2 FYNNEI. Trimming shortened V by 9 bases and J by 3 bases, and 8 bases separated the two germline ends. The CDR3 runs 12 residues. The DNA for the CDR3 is TGTGCCAGTGGGGTAGACACCGGGGAGCTGTTTTTT. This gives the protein CASGVDTGELFF.

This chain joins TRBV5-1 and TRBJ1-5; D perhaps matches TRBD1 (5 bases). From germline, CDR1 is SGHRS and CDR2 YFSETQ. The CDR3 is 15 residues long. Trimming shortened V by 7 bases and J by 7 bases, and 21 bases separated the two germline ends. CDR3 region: CASRAGTNSEQPQHF. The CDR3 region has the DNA TGCGCCAGCCGTGCAGGGACTAACTCAGAACAGCCCCAGCATTTT.

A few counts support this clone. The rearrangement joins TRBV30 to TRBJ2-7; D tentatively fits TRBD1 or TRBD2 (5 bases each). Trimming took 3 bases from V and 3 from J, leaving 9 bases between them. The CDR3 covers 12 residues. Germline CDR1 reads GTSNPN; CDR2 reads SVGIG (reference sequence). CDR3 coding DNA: TGTGCCTGGAGCGGGGACGGCTACGAGCAGTACTTC. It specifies CAWSGDGYEQYF. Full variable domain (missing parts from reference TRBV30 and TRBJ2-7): SQTIHQWPATLVQPVGSPLSLECTVEGTSNPNLYWYRQAAGRGLQLLFYSVGIGQISSEVPQNLSASRPQDRQFILSSKKLLLSDSGFYLCAWSGDGYEQYFGPGTRLTVT.

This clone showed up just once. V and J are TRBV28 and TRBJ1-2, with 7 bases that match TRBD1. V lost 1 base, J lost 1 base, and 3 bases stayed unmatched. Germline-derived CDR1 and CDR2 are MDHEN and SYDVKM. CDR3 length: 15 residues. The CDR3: CASSLLQGINYGYTF. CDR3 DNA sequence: TGTGCCAGCAGTTTATTACAGGGGATTAACTATGGCTACACCTTC.

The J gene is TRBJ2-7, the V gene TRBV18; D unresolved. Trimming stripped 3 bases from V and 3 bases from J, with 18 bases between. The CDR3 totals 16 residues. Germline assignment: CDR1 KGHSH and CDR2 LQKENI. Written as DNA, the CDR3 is TGTGCCAGCTCACCCGACTCTAGGTACAGAGGCTACGAGCAGTACTTC. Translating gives CASSPDSRYRGYEQYF.

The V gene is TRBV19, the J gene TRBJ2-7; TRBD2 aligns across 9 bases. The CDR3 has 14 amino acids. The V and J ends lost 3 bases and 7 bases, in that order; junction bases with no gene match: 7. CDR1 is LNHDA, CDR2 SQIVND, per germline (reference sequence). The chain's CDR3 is CASSMGVAGEEQYF. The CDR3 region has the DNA TGTGCCAGTAGTATGGGGGTAGCGGGAGAAGAGCAGTACTTC.

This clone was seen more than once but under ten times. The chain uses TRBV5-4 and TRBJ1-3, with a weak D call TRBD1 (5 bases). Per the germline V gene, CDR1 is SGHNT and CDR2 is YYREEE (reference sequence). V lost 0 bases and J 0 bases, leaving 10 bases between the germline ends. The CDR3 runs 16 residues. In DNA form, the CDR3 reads TGTGCCAGCAGCTTGGGGGTAAGGGGCTCTGGAAACACCATATATTTT. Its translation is CASSLGVRGSGNTIYF.

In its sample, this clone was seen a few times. DNA for the CDR3: TGTGCCACCGCCCGGGACAGTGACTACGAGCAGTACTTC. The encoded protein is CATARDSDYEQYF. This chain connects TRBV10-3 to TRBJ2-7, with 7 bases fitting TRBD1. V dropped 10 bases and J dropped 3; count of bases not matched to a gene: 9. Germline CDR1 is ENHRY and CDR2 is SYGVKD. The CDR3 has 13 amino acids.

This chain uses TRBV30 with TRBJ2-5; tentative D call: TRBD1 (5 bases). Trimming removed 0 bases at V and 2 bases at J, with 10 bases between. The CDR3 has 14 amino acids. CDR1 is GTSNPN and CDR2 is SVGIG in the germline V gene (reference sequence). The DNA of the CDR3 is TGTGCCTGGAGTGTAGTAGGGGCGCAAGAGACCCAGTACTTC. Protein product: CAWSVVGAQETQYF. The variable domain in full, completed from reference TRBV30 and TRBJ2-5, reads SQTIHQWPATLVQPVGSPLSLECTVEGTSNPNLYWYRQAAGRGLQLLFYSVGIGQISSEVPQNLSASRPQDRQFILSSKKLLLSDSGFYLCAWSVVGAQETQYFGPGTRLLVL.

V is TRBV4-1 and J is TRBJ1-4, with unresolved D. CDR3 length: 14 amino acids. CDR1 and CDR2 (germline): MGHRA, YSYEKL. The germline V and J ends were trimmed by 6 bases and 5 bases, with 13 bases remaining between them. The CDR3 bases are TGCGCCAGCAGTCTTCAGCGAGGGAATGAAAAACTGTTTTTT. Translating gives CASSLQRGNEKLFF.

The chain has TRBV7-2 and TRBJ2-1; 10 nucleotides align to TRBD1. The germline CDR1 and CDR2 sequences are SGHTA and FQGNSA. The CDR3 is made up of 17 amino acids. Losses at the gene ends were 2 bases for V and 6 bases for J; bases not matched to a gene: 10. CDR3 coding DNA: TGTGCCAGCAGCTTAAGAGTCGGTAGGGACAGGGGCAATGAGCAGTTCTTC. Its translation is CASSLRVGRDRGNEQFF.

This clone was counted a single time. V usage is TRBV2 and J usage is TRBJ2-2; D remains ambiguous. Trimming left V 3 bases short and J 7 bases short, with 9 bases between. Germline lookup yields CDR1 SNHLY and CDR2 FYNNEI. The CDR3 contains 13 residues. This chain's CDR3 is CASSDPPDGELFF. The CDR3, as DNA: TGTGCCAGCAGTGACCCCCCCGACGGGGAGCTGTTTTTT.

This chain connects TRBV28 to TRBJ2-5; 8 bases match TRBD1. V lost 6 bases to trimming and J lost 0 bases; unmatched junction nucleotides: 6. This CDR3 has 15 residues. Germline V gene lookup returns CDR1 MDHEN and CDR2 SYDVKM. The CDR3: CASSSQDRDQETQYF. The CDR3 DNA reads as TGTGCCAGCAGCTCCCAGGACAGGGACCAAGAGACCCAGTACTTC.

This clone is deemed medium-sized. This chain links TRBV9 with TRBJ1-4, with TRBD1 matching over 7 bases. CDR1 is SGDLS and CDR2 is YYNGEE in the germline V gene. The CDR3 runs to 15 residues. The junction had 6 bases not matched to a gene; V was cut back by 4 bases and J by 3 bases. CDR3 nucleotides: TGTGCCAGCAGCCCAAGGGACAGTTCTAATGAAAAACTGTTTTTT. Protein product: CASSPRDSSNEKLFF.

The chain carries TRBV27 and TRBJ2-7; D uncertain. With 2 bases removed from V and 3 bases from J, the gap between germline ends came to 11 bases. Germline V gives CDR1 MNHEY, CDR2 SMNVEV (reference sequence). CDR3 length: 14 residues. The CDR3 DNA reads TGTGCCAGCAGTTTAGGCTTAGACGACTACGAGCAGTACTTC. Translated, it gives CASSLGLDDYEQYF.

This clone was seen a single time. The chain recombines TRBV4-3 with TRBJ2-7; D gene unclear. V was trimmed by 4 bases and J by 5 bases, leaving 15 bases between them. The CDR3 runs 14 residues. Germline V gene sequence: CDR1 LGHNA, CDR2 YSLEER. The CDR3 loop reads CASSPELDLDEQYF. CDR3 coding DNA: TGCGCCAGCAGCCCTGAACTCGATCTCGACGAGCAGTACTTC.

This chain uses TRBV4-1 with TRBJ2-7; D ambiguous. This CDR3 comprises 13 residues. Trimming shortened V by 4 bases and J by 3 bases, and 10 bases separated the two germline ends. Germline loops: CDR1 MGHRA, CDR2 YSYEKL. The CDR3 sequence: CASSRILDYEQYF. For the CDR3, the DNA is TGCGCCAGCAGCCGTATACTCGACTACGAGCAGTACTTC.